This T cell receptor (beta chain) was recorded in a study of radiotherapy plus CTLA-4 blockade in lung cancer. General study results and limits: Following radiotherapy plus ipilimumab, tumor-derived TCR clones expanded in the blood.

Germline V gene data show CDR1 as MDHEN and CDR2 as SYDVKM. The CDR3 is made up of 20 amino acids. V lost 2 bases, J lost 0 bases, and 5 bases stayed unmatched. Those with chemo-refractory metastatic non-small-cell lung cancer were treated with focal radiation combined with CTLA-4 blockade using ipilimumab. The data were produced by immunoSEQ multiplex PCR, yet TCRdb's version contains in-frame clones alone and is incomplete. The sample lists about 48,000 clones, 82% occurring once. On this clone: What it binds is not known.

The sequencing here drew on peripheral blood, taken from a patient treated with radiotherapy plus ipilimumab. The V gene is TRBV28, the J gene TRBJ2-6; 15 positions agree with TRBD2. The clonotype comes from a human donor with non-small cell lung cancer who had stable disease on radiotherapy plus ipilimumab. The CDR3 sequence: CASSLPGTSGRRSGANVLTF. The CDR3 DNA is TGTGCCAGCAGTTTACCGGGGACTAGCGGGAGGCGCTCTGGGGCCAACGTCCTGACTTTC.